This T cell receptor beta chain was identified during a study of response to subunit inactivated influenza vaccine. In its sample, this clonotype was seen a few times. This CDR3 comprises 14 residues. V lost 2 bases and J lost 9, with 14 bases in between. Germline values: CDR1 SGHTA, CDR2 FQGNSA. TCRdb itself ran the RT-PCR reads through MiXCR, one entry per CDR3 protein. Of 500,000 to 600,000 distinct CDR3 sequences listed, about 11% were seen once; the top ten hold approximately 10%. The receptor was isolated from a man aged 50-59 years who received an inactivated influenza vaccine. The chain has TRBV7-2 and TRBJ2-1; maybe TRBD1 (6 bases). The sample was PBMCs from blood, taken on the day of vaccination. The CDR3 loop reads CASSLYRDPLEQFF. DNA for the CDR3: TGTGCCAGCAGCTTATACAGGGACCCACTTGAGCAGTTCTTC.